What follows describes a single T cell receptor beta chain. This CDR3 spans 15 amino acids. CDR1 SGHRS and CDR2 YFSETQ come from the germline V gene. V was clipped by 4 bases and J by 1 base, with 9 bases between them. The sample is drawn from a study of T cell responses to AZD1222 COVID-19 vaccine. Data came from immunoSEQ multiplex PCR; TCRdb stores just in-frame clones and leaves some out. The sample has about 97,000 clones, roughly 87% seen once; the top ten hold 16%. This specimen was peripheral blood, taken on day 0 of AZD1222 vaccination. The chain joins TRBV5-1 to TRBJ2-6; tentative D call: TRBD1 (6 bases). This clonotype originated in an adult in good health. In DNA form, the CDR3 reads TGCGCCAGCAGCCAAGGACAGTCTGGGGCCAACGTCCTGACTTTC. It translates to CASSQGQSGANVLTF.